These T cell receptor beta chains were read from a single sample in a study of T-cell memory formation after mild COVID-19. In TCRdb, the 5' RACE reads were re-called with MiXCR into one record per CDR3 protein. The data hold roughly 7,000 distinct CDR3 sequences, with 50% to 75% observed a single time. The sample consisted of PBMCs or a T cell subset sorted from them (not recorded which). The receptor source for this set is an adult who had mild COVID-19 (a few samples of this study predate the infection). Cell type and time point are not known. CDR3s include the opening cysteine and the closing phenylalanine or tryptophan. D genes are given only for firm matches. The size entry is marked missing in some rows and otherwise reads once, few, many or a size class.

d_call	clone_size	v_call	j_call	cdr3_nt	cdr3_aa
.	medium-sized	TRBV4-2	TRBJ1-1	TGTGCCAGCAGCCAAGCCGGACGGTACACTGAAGCTTTCTTT	CASSQAGRYTEAFF
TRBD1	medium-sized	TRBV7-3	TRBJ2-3	TGTGCCAGCAGCTTTAGTGGGACAGGGCCTTCCGATACGCAGTATTTT	CASSFSGTGPSDTQYF
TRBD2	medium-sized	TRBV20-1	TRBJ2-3	TGCAGTGCTCCGAGCGGGGGGGCCAGCGATACGCAGTATTTT	CSAPSGGASDTQYF
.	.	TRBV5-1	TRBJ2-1	TGCGCCAGCAGCCCGGGACTTGGGGGGTATGAGCAGTTCTTC	CASSPGLGGYEQFF
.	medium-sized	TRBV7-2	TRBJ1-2	TGTGCCAGCAGCTTAGCAGGGACTGGCTACACCTTC	CASSLAGTGYTF
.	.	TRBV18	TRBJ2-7	TGTGCCAGCTCACCCGGTGAGTCCTACGAGCAGTACTTC	CASSPGESYEQYF
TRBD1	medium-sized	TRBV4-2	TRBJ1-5	TGTGCCAGCAGTAGGAATGGACAGGTTCCGAATCAGCCCCAGCATTTT	CASSRNGQVPNQPQHF
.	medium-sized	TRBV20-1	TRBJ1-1	TGCAGTGGCCTAGGGGGCACTGAAGCTTTCTTT	CSGLGGTEAFF
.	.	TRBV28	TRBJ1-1	TGTGCCAGCAGTTTTGGGGGATCAGCTTTCTTT	CASSFGGSAFF
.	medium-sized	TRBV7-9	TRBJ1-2	TGTGCCAGCAGACCAGCCGGCGGAGGACGCGGCTACACCTTC	CASRPAGGGRGYTF
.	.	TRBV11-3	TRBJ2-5	TGTGCCAGCAGCTTCGGGGGGCGGGGGCCCCAAGAGACCCAGTACTTC	CASSFGGRGPQETQYF
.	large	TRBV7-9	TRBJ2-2	TGTGCCAGCAGCCACGGACGGGACACGAACACCGGGGAGCTGTTTTTT	CASSHGRDTNTGELFF
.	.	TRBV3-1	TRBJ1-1	TGTGCCAGCAGCCAAAAATGGGAGAACACTGAAGCTTTCTTT	CASSQKWENTEAFF